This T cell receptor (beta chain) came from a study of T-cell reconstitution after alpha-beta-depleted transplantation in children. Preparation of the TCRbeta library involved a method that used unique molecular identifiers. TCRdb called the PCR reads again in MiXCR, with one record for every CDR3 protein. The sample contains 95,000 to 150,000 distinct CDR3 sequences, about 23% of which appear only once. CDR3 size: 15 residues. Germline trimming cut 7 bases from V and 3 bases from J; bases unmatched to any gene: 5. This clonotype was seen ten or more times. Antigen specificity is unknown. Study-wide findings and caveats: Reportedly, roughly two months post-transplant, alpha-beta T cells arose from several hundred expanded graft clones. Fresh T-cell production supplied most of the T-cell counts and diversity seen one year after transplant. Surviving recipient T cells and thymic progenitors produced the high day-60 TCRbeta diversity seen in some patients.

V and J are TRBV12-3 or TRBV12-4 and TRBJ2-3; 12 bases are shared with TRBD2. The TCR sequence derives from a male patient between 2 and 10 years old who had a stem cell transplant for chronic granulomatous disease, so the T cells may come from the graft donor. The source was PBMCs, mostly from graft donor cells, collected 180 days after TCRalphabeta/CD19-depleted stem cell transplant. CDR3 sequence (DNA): TGTGCCAGCACCTGGGGGACTAGCGGGACAGATACGCAGTATTTT. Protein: CASTWGTSGTDTQYF.